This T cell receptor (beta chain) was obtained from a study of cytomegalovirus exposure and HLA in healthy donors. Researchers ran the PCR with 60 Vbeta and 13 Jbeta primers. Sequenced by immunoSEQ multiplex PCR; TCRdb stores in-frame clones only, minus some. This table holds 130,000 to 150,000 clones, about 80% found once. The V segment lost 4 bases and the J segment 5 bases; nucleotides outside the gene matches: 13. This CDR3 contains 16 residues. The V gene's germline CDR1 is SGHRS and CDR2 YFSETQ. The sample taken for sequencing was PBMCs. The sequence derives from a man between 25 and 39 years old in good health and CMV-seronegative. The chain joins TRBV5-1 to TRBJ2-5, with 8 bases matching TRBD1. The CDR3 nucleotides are TGCGCCAGCAGCCCCAGTGGACAGGGAGGTTGGGAGACCCAGTACTTC. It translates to CASSPSGQGGWETQYF.